In this sample, the clone carrying this T cell receptor (beta chain) turned up a few times. Antigen: not known. The data were produced by immunoSEQ multiplex PCR, yet TCRdb's version contains in-frame clones alone and is incomplete. The sample lists about 450,000 clones; nearly 90% were seen once. These data belong to a study of Ad26.COV2.S vaccination and SARS-CoV-2 variants. Regarding the study as a whole: Participants given vaccine showed non-spike TCR breadth similar to that of placebo recipients.

Treatment of the sample: roughly 18 received Ad26.COV2.S at low or high dose, single or two shots; about 5 received placebo; per-sample allocation not given. The samples were gathered on day 63 after the first injection of vaccine or placebo. The sample in question was peripheral blood, obtained in a trial of Ad26.COV2.S vaccine versus placebo. This clonotype originated in a person aged 18-65 years who received the Ad26.COV2.S COVID-19 vaccine or a placebo.

The CDR3 DNA reads TGCAGTGCTAGTTACAGGGACACTGAAGCTTTCTTT. Translation gives CSASYRDTEAFF. The rearrangement uses TRBV20-1 and TRBJ1-1, with D possibly matching TRBD1 (6 bases). V lost 3 bases, J lost 3 bases, and 8 bases lay in between. This CDR3 comprises 12 residues. The germline CDR1 and CDR2 sequences are DFQATT and SNEGSKA (reference sequence).